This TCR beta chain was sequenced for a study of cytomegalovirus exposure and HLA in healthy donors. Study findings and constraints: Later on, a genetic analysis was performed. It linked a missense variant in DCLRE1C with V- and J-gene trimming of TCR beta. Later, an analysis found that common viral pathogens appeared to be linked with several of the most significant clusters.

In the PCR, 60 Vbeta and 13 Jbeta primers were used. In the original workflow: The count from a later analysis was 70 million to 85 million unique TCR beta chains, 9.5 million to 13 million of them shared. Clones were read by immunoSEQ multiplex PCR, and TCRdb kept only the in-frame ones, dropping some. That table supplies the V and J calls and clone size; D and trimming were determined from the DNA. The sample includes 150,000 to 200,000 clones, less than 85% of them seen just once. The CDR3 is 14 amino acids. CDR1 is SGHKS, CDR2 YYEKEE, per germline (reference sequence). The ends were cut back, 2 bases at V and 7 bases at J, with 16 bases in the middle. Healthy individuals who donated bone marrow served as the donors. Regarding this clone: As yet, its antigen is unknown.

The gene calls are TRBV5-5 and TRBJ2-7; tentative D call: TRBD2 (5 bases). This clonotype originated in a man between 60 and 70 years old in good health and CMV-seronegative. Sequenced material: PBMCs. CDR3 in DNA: TGTGCCAGCAGCTTCTATGGCAGCGGACGGGAGCAGTACTTC. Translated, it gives CASSFYGSGREQYF. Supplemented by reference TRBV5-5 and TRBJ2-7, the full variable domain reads DAGVTQSPTHLIKTRGQQVTLRCSPISGHKSVSWYQQVLGQGPQFIFQYYEKEERGRGNFPDRFSARQFPNYSSELNVNALLLGDSALYLCASSFYGSGREQYFGPGTRLTVT.